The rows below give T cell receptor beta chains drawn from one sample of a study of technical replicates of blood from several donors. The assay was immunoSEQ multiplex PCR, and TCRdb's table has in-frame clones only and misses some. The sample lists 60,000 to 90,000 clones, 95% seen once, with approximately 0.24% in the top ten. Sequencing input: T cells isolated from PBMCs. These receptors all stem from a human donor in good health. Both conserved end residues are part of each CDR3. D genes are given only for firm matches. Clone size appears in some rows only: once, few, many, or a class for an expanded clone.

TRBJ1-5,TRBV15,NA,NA,CATSRGGGGNQPQHF,TGTGCCACCAGCAGAGGCGGGGGGGGGAATCAGCCCCAGCATTTT
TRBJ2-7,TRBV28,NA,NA,CASSSPYGGAYEQYF,TGTGCCAGCAGTTCCCCCTATGGCGGGGCCTACGAGCAGTACTTC
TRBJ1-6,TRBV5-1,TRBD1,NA,CASSSGTGINSPLHF,TGCGCCAGCAGCTCCGGGACAGGGATCAATTCACCCCTCCACTTT
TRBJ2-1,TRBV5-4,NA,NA,CASSFTGMNEQFF,TGTGCCAGCAGCTTTACAGGGATGAATGAGCAGTTCTTC
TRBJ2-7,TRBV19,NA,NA,CASSIGTYEQYF,TGTGCCAGTAGTATCGGGACCTACGAGCAGTACTTC
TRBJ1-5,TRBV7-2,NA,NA,CASSLLGGTIVRPQHF,TGTGCCAGCAGCTTATTGGGCGGGACTATCGTAAGGCCCCAGCATTTT
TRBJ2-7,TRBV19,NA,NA,CASSVTAGFTYEQYF,TGTGCCAGTAGTGTAACTGCAGGGTTTACCTACGAGCAGTACTTC
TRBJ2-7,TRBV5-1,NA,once,CASSLAGRTYEQYF,TGCGCCAGCAGCTTGGCGGGGAGAACCTACGAGCAGTACTTC
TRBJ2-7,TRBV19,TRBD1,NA,CASAPGQSYEQYF,TGTGCCAGCGCCCCGGGACAGAGCTACGAGCAGTACTTC
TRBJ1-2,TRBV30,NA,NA,CAYHTGGRDGYTF,TGTGCCTACCACACGGGGGGCAGGGATGGCTACACCTTC
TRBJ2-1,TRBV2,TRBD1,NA,CASRVKTGGPYEQFF,TGTGCCAGCAGGGTAAAGACAGGGGGCCCTTATGAGCAGTTCTTC
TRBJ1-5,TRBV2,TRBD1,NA,CASSEVTGDNQPQHF,TGTGCCAGCAGTGAAGTGACAGGGGACAATCAGCCCCAGCATTTT
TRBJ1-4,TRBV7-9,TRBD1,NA,CASSQTGPNEKLFF,TGTGCCAGCAGCCAGACAGGGCCAAATGAAAAACTGTTTTTT
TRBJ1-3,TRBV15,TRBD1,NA,CATSREKKGALNTIYF,TGTGCCACCAGCAGAGAGAAAAAGGGGGCTCTTAACACCATATATTTT
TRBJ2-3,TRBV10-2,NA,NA,CASTSEGGTDTQYF,TGCGCCAGTACTTCTGAAGGGGGCACAGATACGCAGTATTTT
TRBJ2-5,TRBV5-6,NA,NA,CASSPRGIFRREYETQYF,TGTGCCAGCAGCCCCCGCGGGATCTTTAGGAGGGAATACGAGACCCAGTACTTC
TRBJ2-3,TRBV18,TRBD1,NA,CASSPSVTGSTDTQYF,TGTGCCAGCTCACCATCGGTGACAGGGAGCACAGATACGCAGTATTTT
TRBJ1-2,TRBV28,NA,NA,CASSQFSGSTPHGYTF,TGTGCCAGCAGCCAATTCTCGGGATCAACACCCCATGGCTACACCTTC
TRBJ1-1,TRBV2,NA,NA,CASRRIEVAFF,TGTGCCAGCAGGAGGATAGAGGTAGCTTTCTTT
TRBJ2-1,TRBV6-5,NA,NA,CASSYSALLGGEQFF,TGTGCCAGCAGTTACTCCGCGCTGCTAGGTGGTGAGCAGTTCTTC
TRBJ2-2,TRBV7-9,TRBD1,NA,CASNPTGQGAGELFF,TGTGCCAGCAACCCCACGGGACAGGGGGCCGGGGAGCTGTTTTTT
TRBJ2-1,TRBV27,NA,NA,CASSLRASYANEQFF,TGTGCCAGCAGTTTAAGGGCTAGCTACGCCAATGAGCAGTTCTTC
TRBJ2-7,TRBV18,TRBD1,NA,CASSPPMGQGNEQYF,TGTGCCAGCTCACCACCGATGGGACAGGGAAACGAGCAGTACTTC
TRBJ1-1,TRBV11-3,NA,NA,CASSANRNTEAFF,TGTGCCAGCAGCGCGAATAGGAACACTGAAGCTTTCTTT
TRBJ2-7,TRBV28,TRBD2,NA,CASSYQGLDRSWSYEQYF,TGTGCCAGCAGTTACCAGGGACTAGATAGAAGTTGGTCCTACGAGCAGTACTTC
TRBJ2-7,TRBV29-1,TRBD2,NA,CSVEGTSGSRVEEQYF,TGCAGCGTTGAAGGGACTAGCGGCTCCAGGGTGGAAGAGCAGTACTTC
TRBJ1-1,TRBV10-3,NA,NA,CASGGHAAENTEAFF,TGTGCCTCAGGTGGACACGCAGCCGAGAACACTGAAGCTTTCTTT
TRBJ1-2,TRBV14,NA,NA,CASSQVDPGYGYTF,TGTGCCAGCAGCCAAGTTGATCCCGGCTATGGCTACACCTTC
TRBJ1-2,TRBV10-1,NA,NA,CASSDGKGPWSYTF,TGCGCCAGCAGTGATGGTAAGGGGCCCTGGAGCTACACCTTC
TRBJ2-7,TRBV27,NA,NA,CASSSPPEQYF,TGTGCCAGCAGTTCCCCCCCTGAGCAGTACTTC
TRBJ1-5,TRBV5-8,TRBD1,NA,CASSLALGQSNQPQHF,TGTGCCAGCAGCTTGGCGCTGGGACAGTCGAATCAGCCCCAGCATTTT
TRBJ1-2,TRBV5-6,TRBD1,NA,CASSLGQGHSYGYTF,TGTGCCAGCAGCTTAGGACAGGGGCATTCCTATGGCTACACCTTC
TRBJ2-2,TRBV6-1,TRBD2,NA,CASSVARGGLGELFF,TGTGCCAGCAGTGTCGCGCGGGGGGGCCTTGGGGAGCTGTTTTTT